This record concerns one T cell receptor (beta chain) sequence. Its specificity is not known. The data were taken from a study of shared clonotypes between healthy human individuals. The study's findings and limits: Researchers sampled only blood; tissue repertoires likely differ. Compared with clonotypes that all four donors shared, non-shared clonotypes had lower generation probabilities.

CD45RA+ naive and CD45RA-negative memory subsets were separated from CD4+ cells. The CDR3 extends over 13 amino acids. Germline loops: CDR1 GTSNPN, CDR2 SVGIG (reference sequence). The germline V and J ends were trimmed by 5 bases and 7 bases, with 14 bases remaining between them. The protocol was immunoSEQ multiplex PCR, while the TCRdb copy is restricted to in-frame clones and leaves out a portion. The sample includes almost 750,000 clones, 72% seen only once; the top ten take around 1.7%. The sequence was collected from a woman aged 25 to 39 in good health. The sample comprised memory CD4+ T cells sorted from blood. Regarding subset: CD45RA-negative fraction. The chain recombines TRBV30 with TRBJ1-4, with a weak D call TRBD1 (6 bases). For the CDR3, the DNA is TGTGCCTGGGGGCAGGGGCAGGGTGAAAAACTGTTTTTT. Amino acid sequence: CAWGQGQGEKLFF.